This T cell receptor beta chain was profiled in a study of T cell responses to AZD1222 COVID-19 vaccine. Pooling covered second doses at about 4 or about 12 weeks. Broader study findings: Seropositive at baseline were only six AZD1222 recipients. Targeting of unmutated variant regions was reportedly seen in nearly half of spike-specific TCRs.

J was trimmed by 5 bases and V by 3 bases; bases with no gene match: 9. The CDR3 runs 16 residues. CDR1 and CDR2 (germline): ENHRY, SYGVKD. Clones were sequenced by immunoSEQ multiplex PCR, and TCRdb holds only the in-frame ones, with some missing. The sample includes 80,000 or so clones, 80% to 90% of them seen just once. A remark on this clone: No antigen is known for it.

The sample here was peripheral blood, taken 28 days after the second AZD1222 dose. The source of this sequence is an adult who received the AZD1222 COVID-19 vaccine. The chain has TRBV10-3 and TRBJ2-2; the match to TRBD1 covers 7 bases. The CDR3 loop reads CAISDHNRGSTGELFF. The CDR3 nucleotides are TGTGCCATCAGTGACCACAACAGGGGATCGACCGGGGAGCTGTTTTTT.